This T cell receptor beta chain emerged from a study of shared clonotypes between healthy human individuals. Looking at the study overall: The plates for each donor numbered three CD4 naive, three CD4 memory, two CD8 naive and one CD8 memory. Study observations and caveats: Estimated richness values were generally larger in naive subsets than in memory subsets.

Notes on this clone: Its antigen is undetermined.

In replicate PCRs of sorted subsets, approximately 200 ng DNA, approximately 30,000 T cell genomes, was used. Measured with immunoSEQ multiplex PCR; TCRdb has only the in-frame clones, and not every one. The repertoire has approximately 350,000 clones, around 96% of them found once; the top ten carry around 0.32%. V dropped 5 bases and J dropped 2 bases, with 14 bases sitting between them. The CDR3 has 15 amino acids. The germline V gene has CDR1 MNHEY and CDR2 SMNVEV (reference sequence). This chain joins TRBV27 and TRBJ2-3, with D unclear. Sequencing was performed on memory CD8+ T cells sorted from blood. Documented subset: CD45RO+ cells pooled with CCR7-negative TemRA cells. This TCR was recovered from a man aged 30 to 45 in good health. The CDR3 protein is CASSIIAHVTDTQYF. In DNA form, the CDR3 reads TGTGCCAGCAGTATTATAGCTCATGTCACAGATACGCAGTATTTT.